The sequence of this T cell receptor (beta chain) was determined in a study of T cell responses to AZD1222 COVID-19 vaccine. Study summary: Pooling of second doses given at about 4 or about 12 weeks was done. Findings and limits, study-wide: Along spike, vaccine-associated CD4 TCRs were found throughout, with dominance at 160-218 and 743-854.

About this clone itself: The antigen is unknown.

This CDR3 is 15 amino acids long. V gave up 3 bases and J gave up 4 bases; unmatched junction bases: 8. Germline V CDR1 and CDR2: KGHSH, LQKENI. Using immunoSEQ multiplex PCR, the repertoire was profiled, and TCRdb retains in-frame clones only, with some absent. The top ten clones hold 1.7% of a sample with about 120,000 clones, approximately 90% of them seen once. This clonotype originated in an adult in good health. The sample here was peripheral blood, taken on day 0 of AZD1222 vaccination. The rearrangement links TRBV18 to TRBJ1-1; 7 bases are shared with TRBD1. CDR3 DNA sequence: TGTGCCAGCTCACCCCTAGCCCCAGGGGGCACTGAAGCTTTCTTT. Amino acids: CASSPLAPGGTEAFF.